This T cell receptor beta chain was sequenced for a study of T cell repertoires in cytomegalovirus infection. TCRdb itself ran the reads through MiXCR, one entry per CDR3 protein. The sample has more than 650,000 distinct CDR3 sequences, roughly 35% seen once; the top ten hold about 2.8%. The table lists this clonotype with a few counts. CDR3 length: 16 amino acids. Per the germline V gene, CDR1 is MNHEY and CDR2 is SVGEGT. Trimming took off 4 bases at V and 7 bases at J, with 20 bases between the two ends. The chain couples TRBV6-2 or TRBV6-3 to TRBJ1-5; D is perhaps TRBD1 (5 bases). The sequenced material came from PBMCs. This TCR was recovered from a human donor in good health (CMV status not recorded). Some clones in this sample may be carry-over from other donors' samples. This CDR3 is CASSFKSRDPRQPQHF. CDR3 bases: TGTGCCAGCAGTTTTAAATCCAGGGATCCCCGCCAGCCCCAGCATTTT.